This TCR beta chain was obtained from a study of long-term antiretroviral therapy in people with HIV. A note on this clone: Its matching antigen is unknown.

Study results and caveats: Before ART, certain clones expanded, and these dominated the repertoire at all time points.

The CDR3 contains 16 residues. Germline CDR1 and CDR2: LGHNA and YNFKEQ. V lost 0 bases and J 2 bases, leaving 12 bases between the germline ends. Running of the v3.0 immunoSEQ assay took place at survey level. This table comes from immunoSEQ multiplex PCR, and its TCRdb copy is limited to in-frame clones, with some not included. The sample contains more than 45,000 clones, about 86% of which appear only once. The chain carries TRBV4-2 and TRBJ2-3; a possible D gene is TRBD2 (5 bases). The material sequenced was unsorted PBMCs, taken 0.8 years after starting antiretroviral therapy. This clonotype was obtained from a woman aged 18-29 years with HIV. CDR3 in DNA: TGTGCCAGCAGCCAAGAGAAGCGGTCTTACACAGATACGCAGTATTTT. It encodes CASSQEKRSYTDTQYF.